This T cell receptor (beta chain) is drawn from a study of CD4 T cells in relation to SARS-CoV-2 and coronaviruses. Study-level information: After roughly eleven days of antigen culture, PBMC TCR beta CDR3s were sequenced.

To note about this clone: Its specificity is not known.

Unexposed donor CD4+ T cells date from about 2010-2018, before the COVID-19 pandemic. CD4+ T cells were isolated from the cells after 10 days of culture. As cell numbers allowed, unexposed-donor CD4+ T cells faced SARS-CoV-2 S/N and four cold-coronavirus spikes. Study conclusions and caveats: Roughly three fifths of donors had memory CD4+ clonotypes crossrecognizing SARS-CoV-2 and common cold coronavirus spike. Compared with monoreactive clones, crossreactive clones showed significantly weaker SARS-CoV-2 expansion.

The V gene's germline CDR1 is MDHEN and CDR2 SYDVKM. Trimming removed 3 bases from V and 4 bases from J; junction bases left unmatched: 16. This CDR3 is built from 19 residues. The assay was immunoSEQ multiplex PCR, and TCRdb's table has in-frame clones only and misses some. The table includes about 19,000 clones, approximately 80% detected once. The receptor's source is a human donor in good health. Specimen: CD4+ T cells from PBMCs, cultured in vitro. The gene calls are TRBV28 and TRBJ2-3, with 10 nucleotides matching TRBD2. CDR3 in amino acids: CASSFGRGQPSGSADTQYF. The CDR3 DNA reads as TGTGCCAGCAGTTTCGGCAGGGGGCAGCCTAGCGGGAGTGCAGATACGCAGTATTTT.